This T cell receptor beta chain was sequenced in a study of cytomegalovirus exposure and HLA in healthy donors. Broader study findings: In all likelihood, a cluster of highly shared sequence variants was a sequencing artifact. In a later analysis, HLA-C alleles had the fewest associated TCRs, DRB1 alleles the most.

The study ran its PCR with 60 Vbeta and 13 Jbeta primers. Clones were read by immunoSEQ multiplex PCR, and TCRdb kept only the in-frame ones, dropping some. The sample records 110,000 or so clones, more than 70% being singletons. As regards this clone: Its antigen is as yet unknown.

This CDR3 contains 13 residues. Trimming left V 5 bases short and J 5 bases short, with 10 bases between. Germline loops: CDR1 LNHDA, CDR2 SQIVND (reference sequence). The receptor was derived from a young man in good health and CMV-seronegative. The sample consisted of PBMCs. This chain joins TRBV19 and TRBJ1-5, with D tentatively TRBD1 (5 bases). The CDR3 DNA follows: TGTGCCAGTAGTGAACAGGTGGATCAGCCCCAGCATTTT. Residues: CASSEQVDQPQHF.